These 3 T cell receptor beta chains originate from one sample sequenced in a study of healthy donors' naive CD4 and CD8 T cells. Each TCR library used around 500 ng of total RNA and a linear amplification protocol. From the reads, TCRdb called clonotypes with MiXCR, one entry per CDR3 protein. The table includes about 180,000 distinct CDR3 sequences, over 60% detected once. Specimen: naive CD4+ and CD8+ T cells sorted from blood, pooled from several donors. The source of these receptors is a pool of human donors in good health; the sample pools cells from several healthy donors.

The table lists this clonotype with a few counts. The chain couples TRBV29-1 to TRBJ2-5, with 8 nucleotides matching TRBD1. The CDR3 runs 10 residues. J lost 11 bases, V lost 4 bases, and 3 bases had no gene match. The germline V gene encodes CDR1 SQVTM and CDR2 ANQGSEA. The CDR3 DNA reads TGCAGCGTTGGGACAGGGTCGCAGTACTTC. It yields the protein CSVGTGSQYF.

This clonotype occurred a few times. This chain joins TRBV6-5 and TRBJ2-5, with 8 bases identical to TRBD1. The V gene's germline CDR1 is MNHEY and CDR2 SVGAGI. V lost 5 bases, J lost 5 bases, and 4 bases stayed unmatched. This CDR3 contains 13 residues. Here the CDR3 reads CASSPGGWETQYF. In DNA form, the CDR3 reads TGTGCCAGCAGTCCAGGGGGCTGGGAGACCCAGTACTTC.

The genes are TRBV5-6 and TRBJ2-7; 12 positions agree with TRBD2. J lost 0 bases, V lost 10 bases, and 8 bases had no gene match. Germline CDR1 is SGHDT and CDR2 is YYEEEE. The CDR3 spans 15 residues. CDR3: CAPSRLAGVSYEQYF. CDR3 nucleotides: TGTGCCCCTAGCCGACTAGCGGGGGTCTCCTACGAGCAGTACTTC.